This entry lists 11 T cell receptor beta chains sequenced from one sample in a study of early T cells in non-severe SARS-CoV-2 infection. From the 5' RACE reads, TCRdb called clonotypes with MiXCR, one entry per CDR3 protein. This sample has tens of thousands of distinct CDR3 sequences, with around 9.3% found just once. The sequenced sample consisted of whole blood. The receptors shown here come from an adult who was a healthcare worker with PCR-confirmed SARS-CoV-2 infection or an uninfected control (not recorded which).

In its sample, this clonotype ranks as medium-sized. V is TRBV7-9 and J is TRBJ1-1, with D hard to call. With 5 bases removed from V and 4 bases from J, the gap between germline ends came to 8 bases. The CDR3 has 12 amino acids. Germline V gene sequence: CDR1 SEHNR, CDR2 FQNEAQ (reference sequence). The CDR3 nucleotides are TGTGCCAGCAGCCACCTTACCACTGAAGCTTTCTTT. Protein product: CASSHLTTEAFF.

The CDR3: CASREVAGVTDTQYF. CDR3 bases: TGTGCCAGCAGAGAGGTAGCGGGGGTAACAGATACGCAGTATTTT. V and J are TRBV12-3 or TRBV12-4 and TRBJ2-3, with 9 bases fitting TRBD2. After removal of 6 bases from V and 3 bases from J, the junction contained 7 bases not matched to a gene. The CDR3 spans 15 residues.

The J gene is TRBJ2-1, the V gene TRBV7-9; 8 nucleotides match TRBD2. The germline V gene has CDR1 SEHNR and CDR2 FQNEAQ (reference sequence). This CDR3 is built from 12 residues. Germline trimming cut 4 bases from V and 7 bases from J; bases unmatched to any gene: 0. In DNA form, the CDR3 reads TGTGCCAGCAGCTCTAGCGGGAATGAGCAGTTCTTC. As protein: CASSSSGNEQFF.

This clonotype has a count of ten or more. The chain couples TRBV19 to TRBJ1-2; maybe TRBD1 (5 bases). The germline V gene has CDR1 LNHDA and CDR2 SQIVND (reference sequence). CDR3 length: 17 residues. V lost 3 bases to trimming and J lost 0 bases, with 17 bases between them. For the CDR3, the DNA is TGTGCCAGTAGTATGAACCGGGACTATAAGACTAACTATGGCTACACCTTC. This gives the protein CASSMNRDYKTNYGYTF. The variable domain in full, completed from reference TRBV19 and TRBJ1-2, reads DGGITQSPKYLFRKEGQNVTLSCEQNLNHDAMYWYRQDPGQGLRLIYYSQIVNDFQKGDIAEGYSVSREKKESFPLTVTSAQKNPTAFYLCASSMNRDYKTNYGYTFGSGTRLTVV.

This clonotype has ten or more counts. V usage is TRBV7-2 and J usage is TRBJ2-2; 8 bases match TRBD2. From germline, CDR1 is SGHTA and CDR2 FQGNSA. This CDR3 is 15 amino acids long. V shed 4 bases, J shed 5 bases, and the junction held 6 bases outside the gene matches. CDR3 DNA sequence: TGTGCCAGCAGCTCGGGACTAGGAGGGACCGGGGAGCTGTTTTTT. The encoded protein is CASSSGLGGTGELFF.

This clonotype was observed a single time. At one end the junction does not follow the germline gene, possibly because of a read error. The rearrangement links TRBV20-1 to TRBJ1-1; D may be TRBD1 (5 bases). The germline CDR1 and CDR2 sequences are DFQATT and SNEGSKA (reference sequence). This CDR3 contains 13 residues. CDR3 nucleotides: TGCAGTGCTAGTAGGGGCAGGGACTCTGAAGTTTTCTTT. Amino acid sequence: CSASRGRDSEVFF.

The V and J genes are TRBV6-6 and TRBJ2-3; TRBD2 agrees at 10 bases. The germline CDR1 and CDR2 sequences are MNHNY and SVGAGI (reference sequence). The V segment lost 6 bases and the J segment 3 bases; nucleotides outside the gene matches: 15. The CDR3 consists of 18 residues. The CDR3 protein is CASSPGKRGGRRTDTQYF. In DNA, the CDR3 is TGTGCCAGCAGCCCCGGGAAGCGGGGGGGCCGACGGACAGATACGCAGTATTTT.

J is TRBJ1-2 and V is TRBV10-1; TRBD1 matches at 7 bases. V lost 4 bases, J lost 12 bases, and 8 bases stayed unmatched. The CDR3 spans 12 residues. Per the germline V gene, CDR1 is WNHNN and CDR2 is SYGVQD (reference sequence). The CDR3 bases are TGCGCCAGCAGTGGAGGGGGCAACTCTCACACCTTC. Protein product: CASSGGGNSHTF.

This clonotype occurred a few times. The gene calls are TRBV19 and TRBJ2-7; the match to TRBD2 covers 7 bases. This CDR3 contains 17 residues. The V gene's germline CDR1 is LNHDA and CDR2 SQIVND (reference sequence). V trimming: 3 bases; J trimming: 2 bases; junction bases outside the gene matches: 13. In nucleotides, the CDR3 is TGTGCCAGTAGTATCGGATTTCGGGGCGGGGGAACCTACGAGCAGTACTTC. Protein sequence: CASSIGFRGGGTYEQYF.

This clonotype occurred many times. V usage is TRBV5-1 and J usage is TRBJ2-3; TRBD2 aligns across 15 bases. CDR1 is SGHRS, CDR2 YFSETQ, per germline. The J segment lost 0 bases and the V segment lost 3 bases, leaving 5 bases of the junction unmatched. The CDR3 contains 18 residues. The CDR3 spells CASSSGTSGRTSTDTQYF. In DNA, the CDR3 is TGCGCCAGCAGCTCTGGGACTAGCGGGAGGACGAGCACAGATACGCAGTATTTT.

The V gene is TRBV7-2, the J gene TRBJ1-4; 7 nucleotides match TRBD1. The length of the CDR3 is 16 residues. The trim removed 4 bases at V and 7 bases at J, leaving 12 bases unmatched. The germline gives CDR1 SGHTA, CDR2 FQGNSA. In DNA, the CDR3 is TGTGCCAGCAGCTCCGGCTACAGGGGCTTAGGTGAAAAACTGTTTTTT. Protein sequence: CASSSGYRGLGEKLFF.